This T cell receptor beta chain was recovered during a study of T cell responses to AZD1222 COVID-19 vaccine. CDR3 length equals 11 residues. Trimming left V 6 bases short and J 6 bases short, with 7 bases between. Germline V gene sequence: CDR1 MNHEY, CDR2 SVGAGI. The protocol was immunoSEQ multiplex PCR, while the TCRdb copy is restricted to in-frame clones and leaves out a portion. The data show about 120,000 clones, with roughly 90% seen just once and 6.5% to 9% held by the top ten. The specimen comprised peripheral blood, sampled on day 0 of AZD1222 vaccination. The TCR comes from an adult in good health. The V and J genes are TRBV6-5 and TRBJ2-3; D is unclear. The DNA for the CDR3 is TGTGCCAGCAGCCTTAGCGATACGCAGTATTTT. Protein: CASSLSDTQYF.